A single sample is the source of the 22 T cell receptor beta chains below, sequenced in a study of CD8+ T cells in alopecia areata. Sequencing relied on a cDNA template that was reverse transcribed from extracted RNA. TCRdb's table, derived via immunoSEQ multiplex PCR, lists solely in-frame clones and lacks some. This table holds hundreds of thousands of clones, roughly 60% found once. Stated treatment: oral pan-JAK inhibitor, 5-10 mg twice daily. The material was CD4+ T cells sorted from blood, obtained at week 24, from a patient treated with tofacitinib. The receptors were sampled from a human donor with alopecia areata.

This clone was picked up a small number of times. The chain couples TRBV28 to TRBJ2-7; D tentatively fits TRBD1 or TRBD2 (6 bases each). Trimming took 3 bases from V and 0 from J, leaving 12 bases between them. The CDR3 is 15 residues long. Germline loops: CDR1 MDHEN, CDR2 SYDVKM. The CDR3 DNA reads as TGTGCCAGCAGTTTGTGGGGGGCAAGCTCCTACGAGCAGTACTTC. It translates to CASSLWGASSYEQYF.

The chain carries TRBV7-9 and TRBJ1-5; D ambiguous. The germline CDR1 and CDR2 sequences are SEHNR and FQNEAQ (reference sequence). V was trimmed by 4 bases and J by 0 bases, leaving 10 bases between them. This CDR3 region has 15 residues. The CDR3 nucleotides read TGTGCCAGCAGCTCGACCGGTAATAGCAATCAGCCCCAGCATTTT. Translated: CASSSTGNSNQPQHF.

The table lists this clone with a few counts. This CDR3 reads CASTLRLGSGANVLTF. DNA of the CDR3: TGTGCCAGCACCCTTCGACTGGGCTCTGGGGCCAACGTCCTGACTTTC. V usage is TRBV27 and J usage is TRBJ2-6, with D uncertain. The CDR3 totals 16 residues. V lost 7 bases to trimming and J lost 0 bases, with 13 bases between them. Germline values: CDR1 MNHEY, CDR2 SMNVEV (reference sequence).

A single count supports this clone. The chain combines TRBV5-4 with TRBJ2-7; 8 bases fit TRBD1. J was trimmed by 6 bases and V by 3 bases; bases with no gene match: 8. The CDR3 covers 14 residues. CDR1 SGHNT and CDR2 YYREEE come from the germline V gene (reference sequence). The CDR3 DNA reads TGTGCCAGCAGCTACAGGGGGATTTTGGCCGAGCAGTACTTC. This translates into CASSYRGILAEQYF.

The rearrangement uses TRBV7-9 and TRBJ2-1, with D perhaps TRBD2 (5 bases). The CDR3 has 11 residues. Germline-derived CDR1 and CDR2 are SEHNR and FQNEAQ (reference sequence). The V end lost 5 bases, the J end lost 15 bases, and 14 bases lay between the germline ends. The DNA of the CDR3 is TGTGCCAGCAGCCCCCACGGGGATCCGTTCTTC. It specifies CASSPHGDPFF. The full variable domain, completed using reference TRBV7-9 and TRBJ2-1, is DTGVSQNPRHKITKRGQNVTFRCDPISEHNRLYWYRQTLGQGPEFLTYFQNEAQLEKSRLLSDRFSAERPKGSFSTLEIQRTEQGDSAMYLCASSPHGDPFFGPGTRLTVL.

This clone has a handful of counts. The rearrangement joins TRBV5-5 to TRBJ2-7; TRBD1 matches at 7 bases. The CDR3 length is 15 residues. V was clipped by 4 bases and J by 2 bases; unmatched bases: 9. Germline-derived CDR1 and CDR2 are SGHKS and YYEKEE (reference sequence). CDR3 loop: CASSKTTGDTYEQYF. The CDR3 DNA reads TGTGCCAGCAGCAAAACCACAGGGGACACCTACGAGCAGTACTTC.

The gene calls are TRBV7-2 and TRBJ2-1, with D maybe TRBD1 (5 bases). Trimming removed 1 base from V and 4 bases from J, with 11 bases in between. Looked up from germline, CDR1 is SGHTA and CDR2 is FQGNSA. There are 15 residues in the CDR3. The CDR3 nucleotides read TGTGCCAGCAGCTTAGGTCCCAGGGAATACAATGAGCAGTTCTTC. Its translation is CASSLGPREYNEQFF.

This chain links TRBV4-2 with TRBJ1-2, with 8 bases fitting TRBD1. V was clipped by 2 bases and J by 8 bases; unmatched bases: 7. This CDR3 region has 14 residues. Germline CDR1 and CDR2: LGHNA and YNFKEQ. The CDR3 spells CASSQLQGGDGYTF. DNA for the CDR3: TGTGCCAGCAGCCAACTACAGGGGGGAGACGGCTACACCTTC.

This rearrangement joins TRBV7-6 to TRBJ1-3; D is possibly TRBD1 (6 bases). With 5 bases removed from V and 3 bases from J, the gap between germline ends came to 11 bases. This CDR3 has 14 residues. Per the germline V gene, CDR1 is SGHVS and CDR2 is FNYEAQ. CDR3 sequence reads: CASSRAQGGNTIYF. CDR3 bases: TGTGCCAGCAGCCGAGCACAGGGTGGAAACACCATATATTTT.

This clone has more than one count but fewer than ten. The gene calls are TRBV14 and TRBJ1-1, with a weak D call TRBD1 (6 bases). CDR1 is SGHDN and CDR2 is FVKESK in the germline V gene. CDR3 length equals 15 residues. V lost 1 base, J lost 3 bases, and 12 bases lay in between. CDR3 nucleotides: TGTGCCAGCAGCCAAGCGTCAGGGGCTCACACTGAAGCTTTCTTT. It encodes CASSQASGAHTEAFF.

The chain links TRBV5-4 to TRBJ2-6; a weak D match, TRBD1 (5 bases). CDR1 is SGHNT, CDR2 YYREEE, per germline (reference sequence). The CDR3 runs to 16 residues. Trimming took off 3 bases at V and 2 bases at J, with 12 bases between the two ends. This CDR3 reads CASSWTTGAGANVLTF. CDR3 bases: TGTGCCAGCAGCTGGACCACAGGTGCTGGGGCCAACGTCCTGACTTTC.

The V call is TRBV4-2, the J call TRBJ2-3; 9 nucleotides align to TRBD2. Germline CDR1 LGHNA, CDR2 YNFKEQ. The CDR3 spans 18 residues. Germline trimming cut 3 bases from V and 2 bases from J; bases unmatched to any gene: 12. The CDR3 spells CASSHTLPSGAYTDTQYF. The CDR3 DNA reads TGTGCCAGCAGCCACACGCTCCCTAGCGGGGCCTACACAGATACGCAGTATTTT.

The chain has TRBV11-2 and TRBJ2-3, with D tentatively TRBD2 (7 bases). Germline CDR1 is SGHAT and CDR2 is FQNNGV. Trimming pared 0 bases from V and 0 bases from J, leaving 16 bases between. This CDR3 has 18 amino acids. The CDR3 loop is CASSLDWTAGTSTDTQYF. CDR3 coding DNA: TGTGCCAGCAGCTTAGATTGGACAGCGGGGACTAGCACAGATACGCAGTATTTT.

The V and J genes are TRBV14 and TRBJ1-6; 7 bases are shared with TRBD1. Trimming at V came to 5 bases and at J to 1 base, leaving 17 bases not matched to a gene. Germline V lookup: CDR1 SGHDN, CDR2 FVKESK. The CDR3 has 20 amino acids. The CDR3 reads CASSSRTRTGRDSYNSPLHF. DNA of the CDR3: TGTGCCAGCAGCTCCCGGACTCGGACAGGCCGGGATTCCTATAATTCACCCCTCCACTTT.

The count of this clone is one. The same CDR3 also results from other DNA sequences found in this sample. The V gene is TRBV6-5, the J gene TRBJ2-7, with 11 bases aligning to TRBD1. V was pared by 6 bases and J by 2 bases, with 3 bases of the junction left unmatched. Germline CDR1 and CDR2: MNHEY and SVGAGI. CDR3 size: 14 residues. The CDR3 spells CASRRGQGAYEQYF. The CDR3 DNA follows: TGTGCCAGCAGACGGGGACAGGGGGCCTACGAGCAGTACTTC.

This clone was seen only a few times. Written as DNA, the CDR3 is TGTGCCTGGAGTATAAACCGACCTGAAGGAGCTTTCTTT. Residues: CAWSINRPEGAFF. This chain links TRBV30 with TRBJ1-1; no clear D gene. CDR3 size: 13 residues. Germline V gene data show CDR1 as GTSNPN and CDR2 as SVGIG (reference sequence). Trimming removed 2 bases at V and 10 bases at J, with 17 bases between.

CDR3 region: CAWTLAATTDTQYF. In DNA, the CDR3 is TGTGCCTGGACTCTAGCGGCAACCACAGATACGCAGTATTTT. The chain links TRBV30 to TRBJ2-3, with TRBD2 matching 7 bases. Germline CDR1 reads GTSNPN; CDR2 reads SVGIG (reference sequence). The junction had 6 bases not matched to a gene; V was cut back by 4 bases and J by 2 bases. This CDR3 is 14 amino acids long.

The chain carries TRBV6-6 and TRBJ2-5; the D gene is possibly TRBD1 (7 bases). The V gene's germline CDR1 is MNHNY and CDR2 SVGAGI (reference sequence). The CDR3 is made up of 13 amino acids. Trimming took 5 bases from V and 5 from J, leaving 12 bases between them. Written as DNA, the CDR3 is TGTGCCAGCAGTAGGGACAGCGGGGAGACCCAGTACTTC. It codes for CASSRDSGETQYF.

This clone has just a few counts. The chain has TRBV5-4 and TRBJ1-2, with D maybe TRBD1 (5 bases). This CDR3 is built from 14 residues. Trimming stripped 0 bases from V and 1 base from J, with 7 bases between. Germline V gene lookup returns CDR1 SGHNT and CDR2 YYREEE (reference sequence). CDR3 DNA: TGTGCCAGCAGCTTGGGACAGCATAACTATGGCTACACCTTC. This codes for CASSLGQHNYGYTF. The complete variable domain, with remaining parts taken from reference TRBV5-4 and TRBJ1-2, reads ETGVTQSPTHLIKTRGQQVTLRCSSQSGHNTVSWYQQALGQGPQFIFQYYREEENGRGNFPPRFSGLQFPNYSSELNVNALELDDSALYLCASSLGQHNYGYTFGSGTRLTVV.

A few counts support this clone. The CDR3 region is CASSDPGGVGKTQYF. The CDR3 DNA is TGTGCCAGCAGTGACCCAGGGGGGGTCGGAAAGACCCAGTACTTC. The chain recombines TRBV25-1 with TRBJ2-5; perhaps D is TRBD1 or TRBD2 (7 bases each). Trimming took 3 bases from V and 6 from J, leaving 17 bases between them. Germline CDR1 reads MGHDK; CDR2 reads SYGVNS. The CDR3 contains 15 residues.

The chain links TRBV25-1 to TRBJ2-5, with D possibly being TRBD1 (5 bases). There are 17 residues in the CDR3. V lost 6 bases and J lost 4, with 24 bases in between. The germline V gene encodes CDR1 MGHDK and CDR2 SYGVNS. The CDR3 is CASSPTPDREPGETQYF. The CDR3 DNA is TGTGCCAGCAGCCCCACCCCCGACAGAGAACCTGGAGAGACCCAGTACTTC. Supplemented by reference TRBV25-1 and TRBJ2-5, the full variable domain reads EADIYQTPRYLVIGTGKKITLECSQTMGHDKMYWYQQDPGMELHLIHYSYGVNSTEKGDLSSESTVSRIRTEHFPLTLESARPSHTSQYLCASSPTPDREPGETQYFGPGTRLLVL.

The rearrangement uses TRBV29-1 and TRBJ2-1; 10 nucleotides match TRBD1. This CDR3 is 14 amino acids long. V shed 7 bases and J 8 bases; nucleotides not matched to a gene: 11. Germline loops: CDR1 SQVTM, CDR2 ANQGSEA. CDR3 bases: TGCAGCGCTCTGAGACAGGGGGCTAAGGATGAGCAGTTCTTC. As protein: CSALRQGAKDEQFF.